One sample yielded the 32 T cell receptor beta chains listed below, sequenced in a study of T cell repertoires in cytomegalovirus infection. These receptors' targets are unknown. In TCRdb, the reads were re-called with MiXCR into one record per CDR3 protein. The table has about 770,000 distinct CDR3 sequences, 25% to 35% seen once. The sample consisted of cultured CD8+ T cells from PBMCs, taken from culture after CMV antigen stimulation. The receptors originated from a human donor in good health (CMV status not recorded). Some clones in this sample may be carry-over from other donors' samples.

This clonotype was counted only a few times. The rearrangement joins TRBV14 to TRBJ2-3, with 8 bases fitting TRBD2. V shed 1 base and J 0 bases; nucleotides not matched to a gene: 6. The germline V gene encodes CDR1 SGHDN and CDR2 FVKESK. This CDR3 spans 17 amino acids. The CDR3 is CASSQGGGGRSTDTQYF. CDR3 DNA: TGTGCCAGCAGCCAAGGTGGCGGGGGGCGCAGCACAGATACGCAGTATTTT.

The chain carries TRBV13 and TRBJ2-5, with a weak D call TRBD1 (6 bases). The germline CDR1 and CDR2 sequences are PRHDT and FYEKMQ (reference sequence). The CDR3 consists of 18 residues. V lost 2 bases and J lost 0, with 19 bases in between. CDR3 in DNA: TGTGCCAGCAGCTTAAGGGGGTCGCAGGTGAAGTACCAAGAGACCCAGTACTTC. Translated, it gives CASSLRGSQVKYQETQYF. Filled out from reference TRBV13 and TRBJ2-5, the complete variable domain reads AAGVIQSPRHLIKEKRETATLKCYPIPRHDTVYWYQQGPGQDPQFLISFYEKMQSDKGSIPDRFSAQQFSDYHSELNMSSLELGDSALYFCASSLRGSQVKYQETQYFGPGTRLLVL.

This clonotype was observed a handful of times. This chain connects TRBV4-3 to TRBJ2-5; D call uncertain. Between the trimmed V and J ends, which lost 0 bases and 1 base, there was a span of 15 bases. The CDR3 has 17 residues. In germline, CDR1 is LGHNA, CDR2 YSLEER. CDR3 residues: CASSQEIGPSTQETQYF. CDR3 DNA: TGCGCCAGCAGCCAAGAAATAGGACCCTCAACCCAAGAGACCCAGTACTTC.

This chain connects TRBV2 to TRBJ2-1; D possibly corresponds to TRBD1 (5 bases). Germline V gene lookup returns CDR1 SNHLY and CDR2 FYNNEI. The CDR3 runs 12 residues. The CDR3 coding sequence is TGTGCAGCCCAGGGCTCCTACAATGAGCAGTTCTTC. Translation: CAAQGSYNEQFF.

The rearrangement joins TRBV7-9 to TRBJ1-2; D gene unclear. This CDR3 spans 13 amino acids. Germline V lookup: CDR1 SEHNR, CDR2 FQNEAQ (reference sequence). The V end was cut by 0 bases, the J end by 6 bases, with 8 bases between. Here the CDR3 reads CASSLALRDGYTF. CDR3 nucleotides: TGTGCCAGCAGCTTAGCGCTCCGTGATGGCTACACCTTC.

CDR3 sequence reads: CSVVSGQVNPDTQYF. The CDR3 region has the DNA TGCAGCGTGGTATCGGGACAGGTAAACCCAGATACGCAGTATTTT. The rearrangement joins TRBV29-1 to TRBJ2-3; 8 nucleotides agree with TRBD1. The germline CDR1 and CDR2 sequences are SQVTM and ANQGSEA. The CDR3 is 15 amino acids. Trimming took 6 bases from V and 4 from J; bases not matched to a gene: 12.

The chain links TRBV3-1 to TRBJ2-7; D may be TRBD2 (5 bases). Looked up from germline, CDR1 is LGHDT and CDR2 is YNNKEL (reference sequence). V was pared by 0 bases and J by 12 bases, with 18 bases between. This CDR3 is 14 amino acids long. In nucleotides, the CDR3 is TGTGCCAGCAGCCAAGAAAGTCGGGGTCACAGTCGGTACGTC. This gives the protein CASSQESRGHSRYV.

This clonotype was observed at least ten times. V gene TRBV7-6 combines with J gene TRBJ2-3; perhaps TRBD2 as D (6 bases). The CDR3 loop spans 15 amino acids. Germline V gene data show CDR1 as SGHVS and CDR2 as FNYEAQ. V was clipped by 5 bases and J by 3 bases, with 15 bases between them. CDR3 in amino acids: CASSRFGSPTDTQYF. CDR3 in DNA: TGTGCCAGCAGCCGCTTCGGGAGCCCGACAGATACGCAGTATTTT.

The rearrangement joins TRBV20-1 to TRBJ2-5, with no clear D. The CDR3 runs to 12 residues. In germline, CDR1 is DFQATT, CDR2 SNEGSKA (reference sequence). Trimming removed 3 bases at V and 3 bases at J, with 8 bases between. CDR3 DNA sequence: TGCAGTGCTAGGCGGAAAGAAGAGACCCAGTACTTC. Translating it yields CSARRKEETQYF.

The chain uses TRBV14 and TRBJ2-7; 10 bases align to TRBD1. Germline lookup yields CDR1 SGHDN and CDR2 FVKESK. The CDR3 has 16 amino acids. The ends lost 3 bases at V and 2 bases at J; junction bases unmatched: 7. CDR3 residues: CASSHHSGTGAYEQYF. The CDR3 coding sequence is TGTGCCAGCAGCCATCATTCCGGGACAGGGGCCTACGAGCAGTACTTC.

This clonotype has a handful of counts. The chain links TRBV19 to TRBJ1-6; 9 nucleotides align to TRBD1. The germline V gene has CDR1 LNHDA and CDR2 SQIVND (reference sequence). The CDR3 contains 16 residues. Germline trimming cut 4 bases from V and 8 bases from J; bases unmatched to any gene: 9. The CDR3 reads CASSTWDGTGHSPLHF. CDR3 DNA: TGTGCCAGTAGTACCTGGGACGGGACAGGGCATTCACCCCTCCACTTT. The whole variable domain, remainder taken from reference TRBV19 and TRBJ1-6, is DGGITQSPKYLFRKEGQNVTLSCEQNLNHDAMYWYRQDPGQGLRLIYYSQIVNDFQKGDIAEGYSVSREKKESFPLTVTSAQKNPTAFYLCASSTWDGTGHSPLHFGNGTRLTVT.

Only a few counts were recorded for this clonotype. The chain joins TRBV7-6 to TRBJ1-5; D unclear. The CDR3 runs to 14 residues. Germline V CDR1 and CDR2: SGHVS, FNYEAQ. Trimming pared 0 bases from V and 7 bases from J, leaving 10 bases between. This CDR3 is CASSLALWEQPQHF. The CDR3 DNA sequence: TGTGCCAGCAGCTTAGCGCTATGGGAGCAGCCCCAGCATTTT.

This clonotype was counted a single time. J is TRBJ1-1 and V is TRBV20-1, with D possibly matching TRBD1 (5 bases). The CDR3 runs 12 residues. The ends were cut back, 7 bases at V and 10 bases at J, with 19 bases in the middle. Germline V gene lookup returns CDR1 DFQATT and CDR2 SNEGSKA (reference sequence). Here the CDR3 reads CSDSWGGGLAFF. As DNA, the CDR3 is TGCAGTGACTCCTGGGGGGGAGGTTTAGCTTTCTTT.

The rearrangement uses TRBV14 and TRBJ1-1; D gene unclear. Germline V gene sequence: CDR1 SGHDN, CDR2 FVKESK. V shed 0 bases and J shed 6 bases, with 14 bases lying between them. The CDR3 spans 15 residues. CDR3 residues: CASSQDIPYSSEAFF. CDR3 DNA sequence: TGTGCCAGCAGCCAAGATATCCCGTACAGTTCTGAAGCTTTCTTT.

This clonotype was seen a few times. The CDR3 DNA sequence: TGTGCCAGCAGTTTCCGGGACTGGGGGATGAATGAGCAGTTCTTC. Translating gives CASSFRDWGMNEQFF. The chain employs TRBV6-5 and TRBJ2-1; D is perhaps TRBD2 (6 bases). From germline, CDR1 is MNHEY and CDR2 SVGAGI. Trimming took 4 bases from V and 7 from J, leaving 17 bases between them. The CDR3 extends over 15 amino acids.

This sequence joins TRBV25-1 and TRBJ2-2; 8 bases map to TRBD1. The CDR3 sequence is 15 residues long. The germline V gene encodes CDR1 MGHDK and CDR2 SYGVNS. The V and J ends lost 6 bases and 3 bases, in that order; junction bases with no gene match: 6. The CDR3 here is CASRLDRVDTGELFF. The DNA of the CDR3 is TGTGCCAGCAGACTGGACAGGGTCGACACCGGGGAGCTGTTTTTT.

The chain uses TRBV29-1 and TRBJ2-1, with D unclear. Germline CDR1 is SQVTM and CDR2 is ANQGSEA. The CDR3 totals 12 residues. V lost 5 bases and J lost 0, with 5 bases in between. CDR3 protein: CSVPPSYNEQFF. For the CDR3, the DNA is TGCAGCGTTCCGCCCTCCTACAATGAGCAGTTCTTC.

This clonotype was counted at least ten times. This sequence joins TRBV7-8 and TRBJ1-4; 8 nucleotides agree with TRBD1. Germline CDR1 and CDR2: SGHVS and FQNEAQ. This CDR3 spans 16 amino acids. V was pared by 4 bases and J by 5 bases, with 9 bases of the junction left unmatched. CDR3 nucleotides: TGTGCCAGCAGCTCCGAACGGACAGGGCGAAATGAAAAACTGTTTTTT. Translating it yields CASSSERTGRNEKLFF.

Worth noting for this clonotype: One junction end does not reproduce the germline sequence, and a read error may be involved. The chain joins TRBV7-7 to TRBJ2-3; 9 bases map to TRBD2. CDR1 and CDR2 (germline): SSHAT, FNYEAQ (reference sequence). This CDR3 spans 18 amino acids. The chain's CDR3 is CASSPHGILAGGTDTQYF. DNA for the CDR3: TGTGCTAGCAGCCCCCATGGGATTTTAGCGGGGGGCACAGATACGCAGTATTTT.

This clonotype showed up many times. V usage is TRBV7-8 and J usage is TRBJ2-5, with 12 nucleotides matching TRBD1. Per germline, CDR1 SGHVS and CDR2 FQNEAQ. V shed 5 bases, J shed 5 bases, and the junction held 15 bases outside the gene matches. The CDR3 spans 18 residues. CDR3 in DNA: TGTGCCAGCAGCCTCCTGGAAGGGACAGGGGGCGCCTGGGAGACCCAGTACTTC. It is translated as CASSLLEGTGGAWETQYF.

This chain uses TRBV5-1 with TRBJ2-7; possible D gene TRBD2, 6 bases. The CDR3 contains 16 residues. Trimming pared 4 bases from V and 7 bases from J, leaving 24 bases between. Per the germline V gene, CDR1 is SGHRS and CDR2 is YFSETQ. This CDR3 is CASSLRRGSSLGEQYF. As DNA, the CDR3 is TGCGCCAGCAGCCTAAGACGGGGGAGCAGTTTGGGGGAGCAGTACTTC.

Only a few counts were recorded for this clonotype. The chain carries TRBV7-9 and TRBJ2-6; D uncertain. Germline V gene data show CDR1 as SEHNR and CDR2 as FQNEAQ (reference sequence). The CDR3 is 17 amino acids. The germline V and J ends were trimmed by 7 bases and 1 base, with 17 bases remaining between them. The CDR3 DNA sequence: TGTGCCAGCAACCGATCGCCCCGGCTATCTGGGGCCAACGTCCTGACTTTC. Its protein product is CASNRSPRLSGANVLTF.

This clonotype was seen only a few times. The V and J genes are TRBV7-9 and TRBJ2-3, with 7 bases fitting TRBD1. This CDR3 is built from 14 residues. Germline V gene sequence: CDR1 SEHNR, CDR2 FQNEAQ (reference sequence). After removal of 0 bases from V and 5 bases from J, the junction contained 2 bases not matched to a gene. Here the CDR3 reads CASSLATGRDTQYF. As DNA, the CDR3 is TGTGCCAGCAGCTTAGCGACAGGGAGAGATACGCAGTATTTT.

This clonotype was found once. V is TRBV7-6 and J is TRBJ2-3, with D possibly TRBD2 on 5 matching bases. There are 16 residues in the CDR3. V was pared by 5 bases and J by 0 bases, with 15 bases between. Looked up from germline, CDR1 is SGHVS and CDR2 is FNYEAQ. This CDR3 is CASSVRDSSSTDTQYF. The CDR3 DNA follows: TGTGCCAGCAGCGTCCGGGATTCATCTAGCACAGATACGCAGTATTTT.

The chain combines TRBV27 with TRBJ1-1; tentative D call: TRBD1 (5 bases). Germline loops: CDR1 MNHEY, CDR2 SMNVEV (reference sequence). Trimming removed 6 bases at V and 2 bases at J, with 13 bases between. The CDR3 sequence is 14 residues long. CDR3 loop: CASSEPGRNTEAFF. DNA of the CDR3: TGTGCCAGCAGCGAGCCGGGGCGAAACACTGAAGCTTTCTTT.

The genes are TRBV7-9 and TRBJ1-2; D may be TRBD1 (5 bases). Germline values: CDR1 SEHNR, CDR2 FQNEAQ (reference sequence). With 2 bases removed from V and 8 bases from J, the gap between germline ends came to 18 bases. The length of the CDR3 is 15 residues. The CDR3 sequence: CASSLSLNQGRGYTF. The CDR3, as DNA: TGTGCCAGCAGCTTATCTTTAAACCAGGGTCGCGGCTACACCTTC.

The chain links TRBV19 to TRBJ1-1; D is ambiguous. From germline, CDR1 is LNHDA and CDR2 SQIVND (reference sequence). The V and J ends lost 3 bases and 3 bases respectively, with 11 bases between them. CDR3 length: 14 amino acids. The CDR3 nucleotides read TGTGCCAGTAGTATCCCCGGGAGGGACACTGAAGCTTTCTTT. Encoded protein: CASSIPGRDTEAFF.

This chain connects TRBV11-3 to TRBJ2-7; 9 bases line up with TRBD1. Trimming at V came to 0 bases and at J to 3 bases, leaving 3 bases not matched to a gene. This CDR3 region has 15 residues. Per germline, CDR1 SGHNT and CDR2 YENEEA. In DNA form, the CDR3 reads TGTGCCAGCAGCTTAGATACGACAGGGGGCTACGAGCAGTACTTC. This gives the protein CASSLDTTGGYEQYF.

The sample holds a few counts of this clonotype. V usage is TRBV4-3 and J usage is TRBJ2-7; possible D gene TRBD1, 5 bases. CDR3 length equals 18 residues. Trimming removed 0 bases at V and 0 bases at J, with 18 bases between. Germline values: CDR1 LGHNA, CDR2 YSLEER. DNA of the CDR3: TGCGCCAGCAGCCAAGAACATGGGGCAGGTCTGAGCTCCTACGAGCAGTACGTC. Its protein product is CASSQEHGAGLSSYEQYV.

This clonotype was detected many times. J is TRBJ1-2 and V is TRBV7-2, with 12 bases that match TRBD1. The CDR3 is 15 amino acids. CDR1 and CDR2 (germline): SGHTA, FQGNSA. Trimming at V came to 5 bases and at J to 5 bases, leaving 6 bases not matched to a gene. The CDR3: CASSRGQGAGYGYTF. In DNA form, the CDR3 reads TGTGCCAGCAGCCGGGGACAGGGGGCCGGGTATGGCTACACCTTC.

V and J are TRBV28 and TRBJ1-1; 8 nucleotides line up with TRBD1. Germline trimming cut 3 bases from V and 5 bases from J; bases unmatched to any gene: 11. CDR1 and CDR2 (germline): MDHEN, SYDVKM. This CDR3 contains 16 residues. CDR3 region: CASSFSSRGRKTEAFF. CDR3 nucleotide sequence: TGTGCCAGCAGTTTTTCGTCCAGGGGGCGTAAAACTGAAGCTTTCTTT.

The chain uses TRBV20-1 and TRBJ2-1, with TRBD2 identical over 8 bases. CDR1 and CDR2 (germline): DFQATT, SNEGSKA (reference sequence). The trim removed 6 bases at V and 2 bases at J, leaving 9 bases unmatched. The CDR3 loop spans 15 amino acids. This chain's CDR3 is CSAPGRGATYNEQFF. CDR3 coding DNA: TGCAGTGCCCCGGGGCGGGGGGCGACCTACAATGAGCAGTTCTTC.